This is a list of T cell receptor beta chains from one sample in a study of blood T cells in healthy people across ages. TCRdb ran MiXCR on the 5' RACE reads and lists one entry per CDR3 protein. The data contain approximately 1.5 million distinct CDR3 sequences, about 42% of them seen just once; the ten biggest clones take up about 4%. The sequenced sample was blood. The source of these receptors is a woman under 30 in good health. Both conserved end residues are part of each CDR3. The D gene is left open where the match is weak. The size of a clone is reported for some rows only, either as once, few or many, or as a class for expanded clones.

d_gene: NA
v_gene: TRBV10-3
j_gene: TRBJ1-2
abundance: NA
CDR3aa: CAISESKGANYGYTF
CDR3nt: TGTGCCATCAGTGAGTCGAAAGGGGCAAACTATGGCTACACCTTC

d_gene: NA
v_gene: TRBV4-3
j_gene: TRBJ2-7
abundance: NA
CDR3aa: CASSQDSNQRYEQYF
CDR3nt: TGCGCCAGCAGCCAAGATTCTAACCAGAGGTACGAGCAGTACTTC

d_gene: TRBD2
v_gene: TRBV20-1
j_gene: TRBJ2-7
abundance: few
CDR3aa: CSADTSGSSYNEQYF
CDR3nt: TGCAGTGCCGATACTAGCGGGAGCTCCTACAATGAGCAGTACTTC

d_gene: NA
v_gene: TRBV6-2/TRBV6-3
j_gene: TRBJ1-3
abundance: few
CDR3aa: CASSPGRGNTIYF
CDR3nt: TGTGCCAGCAGTCCCGGAAGAGGAAACACCATATATTTT

d_gene: NA
v_gene: TRBV27
j_gene: TRBJ2-1
abundance: NA
CDR3aa: CASSRTRYNEQFF
CDR3nt: TGTGCCAGCAGTAGAACTAGATACAATGAGCAGTTCTTC

d_gene: NA
v_gene: TRBV4-2
j_gene: TRBJ2-5
abundance: NA
CDR3aa: CASTGTRDEQYF
CDR3nt: TGTGCCAGTACCGGGACTCGGGATGAGCAGTACTTC

d_gene: NA
v_gene: TRBV12-3/TRBV12-4
j_gene: TRBJ1-2
abundance: many
CDR3aa: CASSFTGDGYTF
CDR3nt: TGTGCCAGCAGTTTTACGGGGGATGGCTACACCTTC

d_gene: NA
v_gene: TRBV29-1
j_gene: TRBJ2-7
abundance: NA
CDR3aa: CSVGRWDSYEQYF
CDR3nt: TGCAGCGTAGGGAGATGGGACTCCTACGAGCAGTACTTC

d_gene: NA
v_gene: TRBV28
j_gene: TRBJ2-6
abundance: few
CDR3aa: CASSQKMDGSGANVLTF
CDR3nt: TGTGCCAGCAGTCAGAAAATGGACGGCTCTGGGGCCAACGTCCTGACTTTC

d_gene: NA
v_gene: TRBV28
j_gene: TRBJ2-3
abundance: few
CDR3aa: CASRFLAKLTDTQYF
CDR3nt: TGTGCCAGCAGGTTCCTAGCGAAACTCACAGATACGCAGTATTTT

d_gene: TRBD2
v_gene: TRBV20-1
j_gene: TRBJ2-1
abundance: NA
CDR3aa: CSARDSGRAYNEQFF
CDR3nt: TGCAGTGCTAGAGATAGCGGGAGGGCCTACAATGAGCAGTTCTTC

d_gene: NA
v_gene: TRBV12-3/TRBV12-4
j_gene: TRBJ1-5
abundance: few
CDR3aa: CASSRDSSQPQHF
CDR3nt: TGTGCCAGCAGCCGGGACTCTTCACAGCCCCAGCATTTT

d_gene: NA
v_gene: TRBV20-1
j_gene: TRBJ1-2
abundance: NA
CDR3aa: CSASRGGAGYTF
CDR3nt: TGCAGCGCCTCGAGGGGGGGTGCTGGCTACACCTTC

d_gene: NA
v_gene: TRBV5-1
j_gene: TRBJ1-1
abundance: NA
CDR3aa: CASSALGGENTEAFF
CDR3nt: TGCGCCAGCAGCGCTTTGGGAGGGGAGAACACTGAAGCTTTCTTT

d_gene: NA
v_gene: TRBV11-2
j_gene: TRBJ1-1
abundance: NA
CDR3aa: CASSSEDTEAFF
CDR3nt: TGTGCCAGCAGCTCCGAGGACACTGAAGCTTTCTTT

d_gene: NA
v_gene: TRBV7-2
j_gene: TRBJ1-2
abundance: many
CDR3aa: CASSPDNNYGYTF
CDR3nt: TGTGCCAGCAGCCCTGATAACAACTATGGCTACACCTTC

d_gene: NA
v_gene: TRBV28
j_gene: TRBJ1-6
abundance: NA
CDR3aa: CASSPAGRRDNSPLHF
CDR3nt: TGTGCCAGCAGTCCCGCCGGAAGAAGAGATAATTCACCCCTCCACTTT

d_gene: NA
v_gene: TRBV20-1
j_gene: TRBJ2-7
abundance: NA
CDR3aa: CSASTPFSYEQYF
CDR3nt: TGCAGTGCTAGTACCCCCTTTTCCTACGAGCAGTACTTC

d_gene: TRBD1
v_gene: TRBV20-1
j_gene: TRBJ2-7
abundance: few
CDR3aa: CSATTGGWGEQYF
CDR3nt: TGCAGTGCTACGACAGGGGGTTGGGGCGAGCAGTACTTC

d_gene: NA
v_gene: TRBV7-2
j_gene: TRBJ2-5
abundance: many
CDR3aa: CASSRYQETQYF
CDR3nt: TGTGCCAGCAGCCGGTACCAAGAGACCCAGTACTTC

d_gene: NA
v_gene: TRBV15
j_gene: TRBJ2-5
abundance: NA
CDR3aa: CATSRRETQYF
CDR3nt: TGTGCCACCAGCAGACGGGAGACCCAGTACTTC

d_gene: TRBD2
v_gene: TRBV7-2
j_gene: TRBJ2-3
abundance: NA
CDR3aa: CASSLISGVEAQYF
CDR3nt: TGTGCCAGCAGCCTAATTAGCGGGGTCGAGGCGCAGTATTTT

d_gene: TRBD1
v_gene: TRBV2
j_gene: TRBJ2-2
abundance: once
CDR3aa: CASLAGGPGELFF
CDR3nt: TGTGCCAGCCTGGCAGGGGGTCCCGGGGAGCTGTTTTTT

d_gene: NA
v_gene: TRBV5-1
j_gene: TRBJ1-2
abundance: NA
CDR3aa: CASSYDQLGGYTF
CDR3nt: TGCGCCAGCAGCTACGACCAGTTGGGTGGCTACACCTTC

d_gene: NA
v_gene: TRBV12-3/TRBV12-4
j_gene: TRBJ1-1
abundance: NA
CDR3aa: CASSWKGDTEAFF
CDR3nt: TGTGCCAGCAGTTGGAAGGGGGACACTGAAGCTTTCTTT

d_gene: NA
v_gene: TRBV27
j_gene: TRBJ1-1
abundance: once
CDR3aa: CASSRQGRYVEAFF
CDR3nt: TGTGCCAGCAGTCGACAAGGCCGATATGTTGAAGCTTTCTTT

d_gene: NA
v_gene: TRBV20-1
j_gene: TRBJ2-3
abundance: NA
CDR3aa: CSAGTLGGTDTQYF
CDR3nt: TGCAGTGCCGGGACCTTGGGTGGCACAGATACGCAGTATTTT

d_gene: TRBD1
v_gene: TRBV29-1
j_gene: TRBJ1-2
abundance: NA
CDR3aa: CSVTRDSGYTF
CDR3nt: TGCAGCGTGACCAGGGACAGTGGCTACACCTTC

d_gene: TRBD2
v_gene: TRBV25-1
j_gene: TRBJ2-5
abundance: NA
CDR3aa: CASSTSGSLETQYF
CDR3nt: TGTGCCAGCAGTACTAGCGGGAGCTTGGAGACCCAGTACTTC

d_gene: NA
v_gene: TRBV20-1
j_gene: TRBJ2-1
abundance: NA
CDR3aa: CTARRDSYNEQFF
CDR3nt: TGCACCGCCCGACGGGACTCCTACAATGAGCAGTTCTTC

d_gene: TRBD2
v_gene: TRBV27
j_gene: TRBJ2-3
abundance: few
CDR3aa: CASSSPRAGVRYSTDTQYF
CDR3nt: TGTGCCAGCAGTTCCCCCCGGGCGGGAGTTCGTTATAGCACAGATACGCAGTATTTT

d_gene: NA
v_gene: TRBV12-3/TRBV12-4
j_gene: TRBJ2-5
abundance: NA
CDR3aa: CASSDLRTAQETQYF
CDR3nt: TGTGCCAGCAGCGACCTTCGGACAGCCCAAGAGACCCAGTACTTC

d_gene: TRBD1
v_gene: TRBV7-9
j_gene: TRBJ2-1
abundance: NA
CDR3aa: CASSKDRALYNEQFF
CDR3nt: TGTGCCAGCAGCAAGGACAGGGCCCTTTACAATGAGCAGTTCTTC

d_gene: NA
v_gene: TRBV5-1
j_gene: TRBJ1-5
abundance: NA
CDR3aa: CASSLEGPGANQPQHF
CDR3nt: TGCGCCAGCAGCTTGGAAGGGCCGGGGGCTAATCAGCCCCAGCATTTT

d_gene: NA
v_gene: TRBV25-1
j_gene: TRBJ2-3
abundance: few
CDR3aa: CASSGGYADTQYF
CDR3nt: TGTGCCAGCAGCGGGGGATACGCTGATACGCAGTATTTT

d_gene: TRBD2
v_gene: TRBV20-1
j_gene: TRBJ2-1
abundance: NA
CDR3aa: CSARPLAGTYNEQFF
CDR3nt: TGCAGTGCTAGACCCCTAGCGGGGACATACAATGAGCAGTTCTTC

d_gene: TRBD1
v_gene: TRBV6-5
j_gene: TRBJ1-2
abundance: few
CDR3aa: CASSYGTGGLYGYTF
CDR3nt: TGTGCCAGCAGTTACGGGACAGGGGGCCTCTATGGCTACACCTTC

d_gene: TRBD1
v_gene: TRBV7-9
j_gene: TRBJ1-2
abundance: NA
CDR3aa: CASLRTGVNYGYTF
CDR3nt: TGTGCCAGCCTCAGGACAGGGGTAAACTATGGCTACACCTTC

d_gene: TRBD2
v_gene: TRBV20-1
j_gene: TRBJ2-3
abundance: NA
CDR3aa: CSASPMTSGAVRADTQYF
CDR3nt: TGCAGTGCTAGTCCTATGACTAGCGGGGCGGTTCGTGCAGATACGCAGTATTTT

d_gene: NA
v_gene: TRBV6-5
j_gene: TRBJ1-3
abundance: NA
CDR3aa: CASSYGGGSGNTIYF
CDR3nt: TGTGCCAGCAGTTACGGGGGAGGATCTGGAAACACCATATATTTT

d_gene: NA
v_gene: TRBV2
j_gene: TRBJ2-5
abundance: NA
CDR3aa: CASSVSGLQETQYF
CDR3nt: TGTGCCAGCAGTGTATCAGGGCTACAAGAGACCCAGTACTTC

d_gene: NA
v_gene: TRBV7-2
j_gene: TRBJ1-2
abundance: many
CDR3aa: CASSLGPGSYGYTF
CDR3nt: TGTGCCAGCAGCTTGGGCCCGGGCTCCTATGGCTACACCTTC

d_gene: TRBD1
v_gene: TRBV7-2
j_gene: TRBJ1-5
abundance: NA
CDR3aa: CASSSGQGNQPRHF
CDR3nt: TGTGCCAGCAGCTCGGGACAGGGCAATCAGCCCCGGCATTTT

d_gene: TRBD1
v_gene: TRBV11-2
j_gene: TRBJ2-5
abundance: NA
CDR3aa: CASSIWTGLAGTQYF
CDR3nt: TGTGCCAGCAGCATCTGGACAGGTTTGGCGGGGACCCAGTACTTC

d_gene: NA
v_gene: TRBV21-1
j_gene: TRBJ2-5
abundance: few
CDR3aa: CASSKRGLEETQYF
CDR3nt: TGTGCCAGCAGCAAACGAGGGTTGGAGGAGACCCAGTACTTC

d_gene: NA
v_gene: TRBV15
j_gene: TRBJ1-2
abundance: few
CDR3aa: CATRGEGTSGAYGYTF
CDR3nt: TGTGCCACCAGGGGAGAAGGGACCAGTGGGGCCTATGGCTACACCTTC

d_gene: NA
v_gene: TRBV28
j_gene: TRBJ2-3
abundance: few
CDR3aa: CASSYPSSGTDTQYF
CDR3nt: TGTGCCAGCAGTTACCCGTCTAGCGGCACAGATACGCAGTATTTT

d_gene: NA
v_gene: TRBV30
j_gene: TRBJ2-6
abundance: NA
CDR3aa: CAWATSGANVLTF
CDR3nt: TGTGCCTGGGCGACGTCTGGGGCCAACGTCCTGACTTTC

d_gene: NA
v_gene: TRBV7-2
j_gene: TRBJ2-1
abundance: NA
CDR3aa: CASSLWALSSYNEQFF
CDR3nt: TGTGCCAGCAGCTTATGGGCTTTGAGCTCCTACAATGAGCAGTTCTTC

d_gene: TRBD1
v_gene: TRBV27
j_gene: TRBJ1-1
abundance: NA
CDR3aa: CASSALDRGLTEAFF
CDR3nt: TGTGCCAGCAGTGCCCTGGACAGGGGGCTTACCGAAGCTTTCTTT

d_gene: NA
v_gene: TRBV4-1
j_gene: TRBJ2-7
abundance: few
CDR3aa: CASSQIRQNYNEQYF
CDR3nt: TGCGCCAGCAGCCAAATTCGACAGAACTACAATGAGCAGTACTTC

d_gene: NA
v_gene: TRBV6-2/TRBV6-3
j_gene: TRBJ2-1
abundance: NA
CDR3aa: CASSYEEGNEQFF
CDR3nt: TGTGCCAGCAGTTACGAGGAGGGCAATGAGCAGTTCTTC

d_gene: NA
v_gene: TRBV29-1
j_gene: TRBJ2-7
abundance: few
CDR3aa: CSVEDPGRSYEQYF
CDR3nt: TGCAGCGTTGAAGATCCAGGGCGGTCCTACGAGCAGTACTTC

d_gene: NA
v_gene: TRBV6-5
j_gene: TRBJ2-2
abundance: NA
CDR3aa: CASKHRDTGELFF
CDR3nt: TGTGCCAGCAAGCACAGGGACACCGGGGAGCTGTTTTTT